This entry features one T cell receptor (beta chain) sequence. This sample is part of a study of blood T cell repertoires in COVID-19. As for the study in general: The United States, Italy and Spain supplied acute and convalescent COVID-19 samples. PBMCs, B-cell-depleted T cells, or T cells provided the cDNA or gDNA that made up the material.

Trimming took off 6 bases at V and 3 bases at J, with 16 bases between the two ends. The CDR3 loop spans 14 amino acids. Germline CDR1 and CDR2: SQVTM and ANQGSEA. Authors' methods: Using reference gene primer amplification, nucleated cell counts were estimated. The repertoire was sequenced with immunoSEQ multiplex PCR; TCRdb's copy has only in-frame clones and lacks some. For V, J and clone size, that table is used; D and trimming come from the DNA. The table has about 200,000 clones, 84% seen once. The sequence was obtained from a human donor in a cohort sampled during active COVID-19. Sequenced input: peripheral blood. The chain uses TRBV29-1 and TRBJ2-3, with D possibly TRBD2 on 7 matching bases. The CDR3 region is CSVTLEGGTDTQYF. CDR3 coding DNA: TGCAGCGTAACCCTCGAGGGGGGGACAGATACGCAGTATTTT.